These 16 T cell receptor beta chains came from one sample sequenced in a study of beta chain features in type 1 diabetes. Expressed TCRB transcripts were sequenced because the entire RNA isolate underwent reverse transcription. Measured with immunoSEQ multiplex PCR; TCRdb has only the in-frame clones, and not every one. The data show around 280,000 clones, approximately 8% seen once. The sample was central memory CD4+ T cells from blood. These receptors originate from a woman aged 18-30 years in good health.

The chain links TRBV28 to TRBJ2-2; 11 bases are a match to TRBD1. CDR1 is MDHEN and CDR2 is SYDVKM in the germline V gene. The CDR3 runs 16 residues. Losses at the gene ends were 6 bases for V and 3 bases for J; bases not matched to a gene: 6. The CDR3 nucleotides are TGTGCCAGCAGCTCCCCGGGACAGGGGGACACCGGGGAGCTGTTTTTT. Encoded protein: CASSSPGQGDTGELFF.

The chain's CDR3 is CASSPQGQQPQHF. The CDR3 DNA reads TGTGCCAGCTCACCACAGGGCCAGCAGCCCCAGCATTTT. This chain connects TRBV18 to TRBJ1-5; no clear D gene. Between the trimmed V and J ends, which lost 1 base and 7 bases, there was a span of 8 bases. The CDR3 loop spans 13 amino acids. Germline CDR1 is KGHSH and CDR2 is LQKENI.

In DNA, the CDR3 is TGTGCCAGCAGCCAAGAACCGGCCCTCAATGAGCAGTTCTTC. Translating gives CASSQEPALNEQFF. The rearrangement joins TRBV4-2 to TRBJ2-1, with D hard to call. V gave up 0 bases and J gave up 6 bases, with 9 bases separating them. CDR3 length equals 14 residues. The germline V gene has CDR1 LGHNA and CDR2 YNFKEQ.

At least ten counts were recorded for this clone. V is TRBV7-2 and J is TRBJ2-4; the D gene is possibly TRBD2 (5 bases). Germline loops: CDR1 SGHTA, CDR2 FQGNSA. Trimming cost V 4 bases and J 3 bases, with 13 bases left between them. The CDR3 consists of 15 residues. CDR3 in amino acids: CASSSTPGNKNIQYF. CDR3 sequence (DNA): TGTGCCAGCAGCTCTACTCCCGGGAACAAAAACATTCAGTACTTC.

The genes are TRBV10-3 and TRBJ1-2, with D unclear. V lost 1 base, J lost 10 bases, and 7 bases lay in between. The CDR3 covers 11 residues. CDR1 ENHRY and CDR2 SYGVKD come from the germline V gene. CDR3 residues: CAISEFSLYTF. As DNA, the CDR3 is TGTGCCATCAGTGAGTTCTCCCTCTACACCTTC.

This clone was picked up a small number of times. Other DNA sequences in the sample encode the same CDR3. V gene TRBV30 combines with J gene TRBJ1-2; D remains ambiguous. This CDR3 spans 11 amino acids. Germline assignment: CDR1 GTSNPN and CDR2 SVGIG (reference sequence). Trimming removed 5 bases from V and 5 bases from J, with 9 bases in between. As DNA, the CDR3 is TGTGCCTGGGGGCTGGGGTATGGCTACACCTTC. Protein: CAWGLGYGYTF.

The table lists this clone with a few counts. The chain combines TRBV10-3 with TRBJ1-5; no clear D gene. Trimming shortened V by 4 bases and J by 4 bases, and 8 bases separated the two germline ends. The CDR3 extends over 13 amino acids. Germline V gene data show CDR1 as ENHRY and CDR2 as SYGVKD. The chain's CDR3 is CAISAETNQPQHF. CDR3 in DNA: TGTGCCATCAGTGCGGAGACTAATCAGCCCCAGCATTTT.

This clone was recorded many times. The V call is TRBV12-5, the J call TRBJ2-1; 8 nucleotides align to TRBD2. From germline, CDR1 is LGHNT and CDR2 FRNRAP. V shed 2 bases and J 5 bases; nucleotides not matched to a gene: 5. CDR3 length equals 15 residues. CDR3 in amino acids: CASGLFSSGDNEQFF. The CDR3 DNA reads TGTGCTAGTGGTTTGTTTAGTAGCGGGGACAATGAGCAGTTCTTC.

This chain joins TRBV18 and TRBJ2-5; 7 bases are shared with TRBD1. The J segment lost 4 bases and the V segment lost 6 bases, leaving 11 bases of the junction unmatched. The germline V gene has CDR1 KGHSH and CDR2 LQKENI. The CDR3 has 15 amino acids. The CDR3 sequence: CASSLPGQRSETQYF. CDR3 nucleotide sequence: TGTGCCAGCTCGCTCCCGGGACAGAGGTCAGAGACCCAGTACTTC.

This clone was seen at least ten times. The chain links TRBV2 to TRBJ2-2; 7 bases fit TRBD1. Per the germline V gene, CDR1 is SNHLY and CDR2 is FYNNEI. The CDR3 is 16 amino acids. Trimming cost V 4 bases and J 4 bases; bases outside gene matches: 9. The CDR3 here is CASSARTGGVTGELFF. The CDR3 DNA reads as TGTGCCAGCAGTGCCCGGACAGGAGGCGTCACCGGGGAGCTGTTTTTT.

This clone showed up just a few times. Given a much more abundant clone one base away, this may be a read error. Other DNA sequences from this sample encode an identical CDR3 as well. The CDR3 DNA follows: TGTGCCAGCGGACAGGGAGTTGAAAAACTGTTTTTT. Protein: CASGQGVEKLFF. The chain is built from TRBV28 and TRBJ1-4; 8 nucleotides line up with TRBD1. Germline V gene data show CDR1 as MDHEN and CDR2 as SYDVKM. CDR3 size: 12 residues. The junction had 3 bases not matched to a gene; V was cut back by 8 bases and J by 7 bases. The full variable domain, with the rest looked up from reference TRBV28 and TRBJ1-4, is DVKVTQSSRYLVKRTGEKVFLECVQDMDHENMFWYRQDPGLGLRLIYFSYDVKMKEKGDIPEGYSVSREKKERFSLILESASTNQTSMYLCASGQGVEKLFFGSGTQLSVL.

This clone showed up just a few times. The gene calls are TRBV6-5 and TRBJ2-1; D ambiguous. V lost 1 base and J lost 9, with 16 bases in between. The CDR3 is 15 amino acids. In germline, CDR1 is MNHEY, CDR2 SVGAGI. CDR3 amino acids: CASSYWRGSFAEQFF. Here the CDR3 DNA reads TGTGCCAGCAGTTACTGGCGAGGTTCCTTTGCTGAGCAGTTCTTC.

This clone was seen a handful of times. The chain employs TRBV30 and TRBJ2-3; D is unclear. CDR3 length: 13 amino acids. Trimming removed 1 base from V and 4 bases from J, with 9 bases in between. Germline loops: CDR1 GTSNPN, CDR2 SVGIG (reference sequence). The DNA for the CDR3 is TGTGCCTGGAGTGGAGGAGTTTCAGATACGCAGTATTTT. This sequence encodes CAWSGGVSDTQYF.

Points on this clone: A junction boundary mismatches the germline segment, possibly from a read error. The chain recombines TRBV7-7 with TRBJ2-7, with no clear D. CDR3 length: 13 residues. Germline V gene lookup returns CDR1 SSHAT and CDR2 FNYEAQ (reference sequence). In nucleotides, the CDR3 is TGTGCTAGCAGCTTAGTTTGGCAAGACGAGCAGTACTTC. This gives the protein CASSLVWQDEQYF.

There are a few counts of this clone. V and J are TRBV15 and TRBJ2-7; the match to TRBD2 covers 9 bases. V lost 3 bases, J lost 4 bases, and 7 bases stayed unmatched. CDR3 length equals 15 residues. Germline assignment: CDR1 LNHNV and CDR2 YYDKDF (reference sequence). The CDR3 DNA follows: TGTGCCACCAGCAGTGTAACTAGCGGGCTTTACGAGCAGTACTTC. It yields the protein CATSSVTSGLYEQYF.

This clone was counted at least ten times. The chain couples TRBV4-3 to TRBJ2-1; TRBD1 or TRBD2 may be the D gene (5 bases each). From germline, CDR1 is LGHNA and CDR2 YSLEER. Between the trimmed V and J ends, which lost 5 bases and 5 bases, there was a span of 10 bases. This CDR3 is built from 13 residues. The CDR3 DNA reads TGCGCCAGCAGCGAGGGGATAAACAATGAGCAGTTCTTC. Encoded protein: CASSEGINNEQFF.